These 24 T cell receptor beta chains were sequenced from one sample in a study of shared clonotypes between healthy human individuals. The data were produced by immunoSEQ multiplex PCR, yet TCRdb's version contains in-frame clones alone and is incomplete. The sample yields about 2.5 million clones, around 90% seen once. The sequenced sample consisted of naive CD4+ T cells from PBMCs. Subset of the sample: CD45RA+ positively selected. The source of these receptors is a young man in good health. Some clones in this sample may be carry-over from other donors' samples.

The V gene is TRBV7-2, the J gene TRBJ1-6; D perhaps matches TRBD1 (5 bases). Germline assignment: CDR1 SGHTA and CDR2 FQGNSA. The CDR3 is made up of 16 amino acids. Trimming cost V 2 bases and J 7 bases, with 15 bases left between them. The CDR3 sequence is CASSLSQGAKNSPLHF. The CDR3 DNA is TGTGCCAGCAGCTTAAGCCAGGGTGCGAAGAATTCACCCCTCCACTTT.

V usage is TRBV7-9 and J usage is TRBJ2-1, with D perhaps matching TRBD2 (5 bases). From germline, CDR1 is SEHNR and CDR2 FQNEAQ (reference sequence). Trimming pared 5 bases from V and 3 bases from J, leaving 17 bases between. This CDR3 has 16 amino acids. The CDR3 loop reads CASSPRGSRHYNEQFF. The CDR3 nucleotides are TGTGCCAGCAGCCCGCGAGGGAGCCGGCACTACAATGAGCAGTTCTTC.

This rearrangement joins TRBV5-4 to TRBJ2-7; D is unclear. The CDR3 is made up of 14 amino acids. Germline V gene sequence: CDR1 SGHNT, CDR2 YYREEE (reference sequence). V lost 5 bases and J 0 bases, leaving 12 bases between the germline ends. CDR3 sequence reads: CASSNGWSSYEQYF. In DNA, the CDR3 is TGTGCCAGCAGTAACGGGTGGAGCTCCTACGAGCAGTACTTC.

V usage is TRBV6-1 and J usage is TRBJ1-1; D perhaps matches TRBD1 (6 bases). CDR3 length: 14 residues. V shed 7 bases and J shed 4 bases, with 16 bases lying between them. Germline V CDR1 and CDR2: MNHNS, SASEGT. In DNA form, the CDR3 reads TGTGCCAGCATTCGGGACATCGTGCGCACTGAAGCTTTCTTT. It translates to CASIRDIVRTEAFF.

The V call is TRBV4-2, the J call TRBJ1-5, with D tentatively TRBD1 (6 bases). V lost 6 bases and J 8 bases, leaving 29 bases between the germline ends. The CDR3 sequence is 18 residues long. CDR1 is LGHNA and CDR2 is YNFKEQ in the germline V gene. This CDR3 is CASSPIGLGQGSREPQHF. As DNA, the CDR3 is TGTGCCAGCAGTCCCATCGGACTGGGTCAGGGGTCCCGGGAGCCCCAGCATTTT.

The V gene is TRBV5-1, the J gene TRBJ2-7; D is unclear. V shed 1 base and J shed 0 bases, with 17 bases lying between them. The CDR3 has 17 amino acids. CDR1 and CDR2 from the germline V gene are SGHRS and YFSETQ. The CDR3 DNA follows: TGCGCCAGCAGCTTGTTGCCTCCGGTAGTCGGCTCCTACGAGCAGTACTTC. As protein: CASSLLPPVVGSYEQYF.

Details on this clone: In the same sample, other DNA sequences code for this CDR3. CDR3 in DNA: TGTGCCAGCAGGCGACAGAACACCGGGGAGCTGTTTTTT. Protein: CASRRQNTGELFF. J is TRBJ2-2 and V is TRBV28; D gene uncertain. Trimming took 6 bases from V and 1 from J, leaving 6 bases between them. This CDR3 has 13 amino acids. Germline V lookup: CDR1 MDHEN, CDR2 SYDVKM.

The chain uses TRBV4-2 and TRBJ2-2, with 11 positions matching TRBD2. Per germline, CDR1 LGHNA and CDR2 YNFKEQ. The CDR3 sequence is 16 residues long. J gave up 3 bases and V 3 bases, and 3 bases lay outside the gene matches. This chain's CDR3 is CASSQLLAGDTGELFF. The CDR3 DNA sequence: TGTGCCAGCAGCCAGCTACTAGCGGGAGACACCGGGGAGCTGTTTTTT.

The chain couples TRBV7-9 to TRBJ2-2; 9 bases match TRBD1. This CDR3 has 18 amino acids. With V trimmed by 1 base and J by 7 bases, 13 bases remained unmatched. Per the germline V gene, CDR1 is SEHNR and CDR2 is FQNEAQ (reference sequence). The CDR3 here is CASSLVRIRTGVYGELFF. DNA of the CDR3: TGTGCCAGCAGCTTAGTACGTATTCGGACAGGGGTCTACGGGGAGCTGTTTTTT. The full variable domain, in which reference TRBV7-9 and TRBJ2-2 provide the parts outside the CDR3, is DTGVSQNPRHKITKRGQNVTFRCDPISEHNRLYWYRQTLGQGPEFLTYFQNEAQLEKSRLLSDRFSAERPKGSFSTLEIQRTEQGDSAMYLCASSLVRIRTGVYGELFFGEGSRLTVL.

The chain uses TRBV9 and TRBJ1-3; 7 bases map to TRBD1. The V gene's germline CDR1 is SGDLS and CDR2 YYNGEE. V lost 3 bases and J lost 4; bases outside the gene matches: 7. The CDR3 totals 15 residues. The CDR3 DNA is TGTGCCAGCAGCGGACTTGGGACAGTCGGAAACACCATATATTTT. Its translation is CASSGLGTVGNTIYF.

This chain uses TRBV14 with TRBJ2-7; tentatively, D is TRBD1 or TRBD2 (5 bases each). V dropped 3 bases and J dropped 7 bases, with 16 bases sitting between them. The CDR3 length is 14 residues. The germline V gene has CDR1 SGHDN and CDR2 FVKESK. As DNA, the CDR3 is TGTGCCAGCAGCCAGAGTTGGGGGTTTGGGGAGCAGTACTTC. Encoded protein: CASSQSWGFGEQYF. Full variable domain (remainder filled in from reference TRBV14 and TRBJ2-7): EAGVTQFPSHSVIEKGQTVTLRCDPISGHDNLYWYRRVMGKEIKFLLHFVKESKQDESGMPNNRFLAERTGGTYSTLKVQPAELEDSGVYFCASSQSWGFGEQYFGPGTRLTVT.

This clone was seen a single time. This chain links TRBV29-1 with TRBJ2-1; 15 nucleotides agree with TRBD2. Per the germline V gene, CDR1 is SQVTM and CDR2 is ANQGSEA. The CDR3 loop spans 17 amino acids. J was trimmed by 6 bases and V by 7 bases; bases with no gene match: 13. CDR3 loop: CSAWTSGRGREVNEQFF. CDR3 nucleotide sequence: TGCAGCGCCTGGACTAGCGGGAGGGGGAGAGAGGTCAATGAGCAGTTCTTC.

The V and J genes are TRBV7-2 and TRBJ1-5; tentatively, D is TRBD1 (5 bases). With 1 base removed from V and 2 bases from J, the gap between germline ends came to 12 bases. CDR1 and CDR2 from the germline V gene are SGHTA and FQGNSA. This CDR3 spans 16 amino acids. The DNA of the CDR3 is TGTGCCAGCAGCTTAGGGGGAGGGGCGGGCAATCAGCCCCAGCATTTT. Translating it yields CASSLGGGAGNQPQHF.

V is TRBV29-1 and J is TRBJ2-7; 8 positions match TRBD1. The CDR3 has 13 amino acids. The V gene's germline CDR1 is SQVTM and CDR2 ANQGSEA. V dropped 6 bases and J dropped 6; count of bases not matched to a gene: 10. CDR3 sequence reads: CSVGQGRSGEQYF. The CDR3 DNA is TGCAGCGTAGGACAGGGTAGGAGCGGCGAGCAGTACTTC.

This chain links TRBV28 with TRBJ1-2, with unresolved D. The CDR3 has 14 amino acids. The V gene's germline CDR1 is MDHEN and CDR2 SYDVKM. Trimming pared 8 bases from V and 4 bases from J, leaving 17 bases between. The CDR3 nucleotides read TGTGCCAGCTCAACCAACACAGCTCGCTATGGCTACACCTTC. Its translation is CASSTNTARYGYTF.

The chain employs TRBV6-1 and TRBJ1-1; D unclear. The length of the CDR3 is 12 residues. Germline V gene sequence: CDR1 MNHNS, CDR2 SASEGT. V was clipped by 6 bases and J by 10 bases, with 15 bases between them. CDR3 sequence reads: CASSFPDSGAFF. As DNA, the CDR3 is TGTGCCAGCAGCTTTCCGGATTCAGGAGCTTTCTTT.

This sequence joins TRBV18 and TRBJ2-6; no firm D call. Per germline, CDR1 KGHSH and CDR2 LQKENI. The CDR3 runs 15 residues. Trimming cost V 2 bases and J 2 bases, with 7 bases left between them. The CDR3 spells CASSPDLAGANVLTF. The CDR3 nucleotides read TGTGCCAGCTCACCAGATTTGGCTGGGGCCAACGTCCTGACTTTC.

The V gene is TRBV19, the J gene TRBJ1-3; a weak D match, TRBD1 (6 bases). Trimming took off 5 bases at V and 4 bases at J, with 18 bases between the two ends. The germline V gene encodes CDR1 LNHDA and CDR2 SQIVND (reference sequence). This CDR3 comprises 16 residues. The CDR3 nucleotides are TGTGCCAGTAGTCTCAGACAGGCCCTATCCGGAAACACCATATATTTT. As protein: CASSLRQALSGNTIYF. Combining the CDR3 with reference TRBV19 and TRBJ1-3 gives the whole variable domain DGGITQSPKYLFRKEGQNVTLSCEQNLNHDAMYWYRQDPGQGLRLIYYSQIVNDFQKGDIAEGYSVSREKKESFPLTVTSAQKNPTAFYLCASSLRQALSGNTIYFGEGSWLTVV.

This rearrangement joins TRBV11-1 to TRBJ2-7; D may be TRBD1 (5 bases). Trimming took 8 bases from V and 6 from J, leaving 14 bases between them. CDR1 and CDR2 (germline): SGHAT, FQDESV (reference sequence). The CDR3 is 12 residues long. The CDR3 reads CASQGTAVEQYF. The CDR3 coding sequence is TGTGCCAGCCAGGGAACAGCCGTCGAGCAGTACTTC. Based on the CDR3 plus reference TRBV11-1 and TRBJ2-7, the full variable domain is EAEVAQSPRYKITEKSQAVAFWCDPISGHATLYWYRQILGQGPELLVQFQDESVVDDSQLPKDRFSAERLKGVDSTLKIQPAELGDSAMYLCASQGTAVEQYFGPGTRLTVT.

The CDR3 sequence is CSVPGTGAGNTIYF. The CDR3 DNA sequence: TGCAGCGTCCCCGGGACAGGGGCAGGAAACACCATATATTTT. The chain recombines TRBV29-1 with TRBJ1-3, with 10 bases matching TRBD1. This CDR3 is 14 amino acids long. From germline, CDR1 is SQVTM and CDR2 ANQGSEA. Losses at the gene ends were 6 bases for V and 4 bases for J; bases not matched to a gene: 6.

J is TRBJ1-3 and V is TRBV4-3, with D maybe TRBD1 (5 bases). Germline CDR1 reads LGHNA; CDR2 reads YSLEER. The CDR3 sequence is 16 residues long. Trimming pared 2 bases from V and 4 bases from J, leaving 15 bases between. The CDR3 sequence is CASSQWRGGAGNTIYF. In nucleotides, the CDR3 is TGCGCCAGCAGCCAATGGAGGGGAGGGGCCGGAAACACCATATATTTT.

This clone has only one observation. Other DNA sequences in this sample translate to the same CDR3. V and J are TRBV7-3 and TRBJ2-2; D possibly corresponds to TRBD1 (6 bases). Germline V gene sequence: CDR1 SGHTA, CDR2 FQGTGA. V dropped 4 bases and J dropped 1 base, with 10 bases sitting between them. There are 15 residues in the CDR3. The CDR3 loop is CASSSRGQNTGELFF. DNA for the CDR3: TGTGCCAGCAGCTCAAGGGGACAGAACACCGGGGAGCTGTTTTTT.

CDR3 sequence: CASSLALRSTQGNSYEQYF. The CDR3 bases are TGTGCCAGCAGCTTAGCACTACGTTCAACACAGGGGAACTCCTACGAGCAGTACTTC. This chain joins TRBV7-8 and TRBJ2-7, with 7 bases aligning to TRBD1. This CDR3 region has 19 residues. With 0 bases clipped from V and 0 bases from J, the junction kept 14 bases outside the gene matches. From germline, CDR1 is SGHVS and CDR2 FQNEAQ.

Concerning this clone: This same CDR3 is encoded by further DNA sequences in the sample. This rearrangement joins TRBV5-4 to TRBJ1-1; D is unresolved. CDR3 length: 13 amino acids. Deletions cut 1 base from V and 1 base from J, with 5 bases between. Germline V CDR1 and CDR2: SGHNT, YYREEE (reference sequence). The CDR3 nucleotides read TGTGCCAGCAGCTTGACACGGAACACTGAAGCTTTCTTT. Protein product: CASSLTRNTEAFF.